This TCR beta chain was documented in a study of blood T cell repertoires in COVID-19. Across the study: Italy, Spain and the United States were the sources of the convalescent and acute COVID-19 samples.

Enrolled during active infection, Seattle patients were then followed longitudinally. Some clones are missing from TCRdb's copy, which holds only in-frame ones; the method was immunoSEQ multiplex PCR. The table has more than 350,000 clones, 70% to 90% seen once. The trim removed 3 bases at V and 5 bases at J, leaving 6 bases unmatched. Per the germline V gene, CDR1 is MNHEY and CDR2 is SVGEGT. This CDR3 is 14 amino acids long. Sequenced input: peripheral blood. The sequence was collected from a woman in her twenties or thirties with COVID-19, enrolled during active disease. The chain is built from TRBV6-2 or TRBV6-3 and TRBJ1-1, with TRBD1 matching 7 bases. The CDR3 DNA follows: TGTGCCAGCAGTTATACAGGGGCCGTTACTGAAGCTTTCTTT. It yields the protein CASSYTGAVTEAFF.